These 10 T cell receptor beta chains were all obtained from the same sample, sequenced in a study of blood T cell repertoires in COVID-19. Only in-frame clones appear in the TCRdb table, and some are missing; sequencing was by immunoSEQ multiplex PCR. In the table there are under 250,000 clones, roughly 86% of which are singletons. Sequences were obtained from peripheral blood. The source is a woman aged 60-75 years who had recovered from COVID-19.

This CDR3 is CASSQGTGSTEAFF. CDR3 nucleotides: TGTGCCAGCAGCCAGGGGACAGGGAGCACTGAAGCTTTCTTT. The rearrangement links TRBV4-2 to TRBJ1-1; 9 bases are shared with TRBD1. The CDR3 spans 14 residues. Trimming removed 3 bases from V and 4 bases from J; junction bases left unmatched: 3. The germline gives CDR1 LGHNA, CDR2 YNFKEQ.

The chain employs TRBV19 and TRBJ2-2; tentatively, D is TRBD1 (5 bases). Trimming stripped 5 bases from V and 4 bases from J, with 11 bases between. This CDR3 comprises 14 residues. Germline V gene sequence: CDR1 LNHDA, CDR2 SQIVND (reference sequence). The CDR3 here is CASSQGISTGELFF. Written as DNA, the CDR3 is TGTGCCAGTAGTCAGGGAATTAGCACCGGGGAGCTGTTTTTT. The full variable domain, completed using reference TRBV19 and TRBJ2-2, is DGGITQSPKYLFRKEGQNVTLSCEQNLNHDAMYWYRQDPGQGLRLIYYSQIVNDFQKGDIAEGYSVSREKKESFPLTVTSAQKNPTAFYLCASSQGISTGELFFGEGSRLTVL.

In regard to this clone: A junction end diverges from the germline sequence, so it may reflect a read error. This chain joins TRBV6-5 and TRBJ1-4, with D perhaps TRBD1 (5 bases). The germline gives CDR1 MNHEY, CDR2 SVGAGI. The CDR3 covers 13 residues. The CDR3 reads CASKDSLNGKLFF. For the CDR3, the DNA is TGTGCCAGCAAAGACAGTCTTAATGGAAAACTGTTTTTT.

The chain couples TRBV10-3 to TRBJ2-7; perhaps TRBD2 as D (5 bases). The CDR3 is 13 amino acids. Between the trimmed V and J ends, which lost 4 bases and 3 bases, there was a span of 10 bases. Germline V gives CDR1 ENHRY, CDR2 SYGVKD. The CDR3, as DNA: TGTGCCATCAGTGCCGGGAATAGCTACGAGCAGTACTTC. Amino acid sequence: CAISAGNSYEQYF.

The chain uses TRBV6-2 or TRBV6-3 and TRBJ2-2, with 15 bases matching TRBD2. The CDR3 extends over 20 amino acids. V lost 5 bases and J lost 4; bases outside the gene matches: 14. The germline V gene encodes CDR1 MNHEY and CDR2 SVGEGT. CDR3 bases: TGTGCCAGCAGTCAACCTTTGGGACTAGCGGGGGGCGGTAGCACCGGGGAGCTGTTTTTT. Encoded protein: CASSQPLGLAGGGSTGELFF.

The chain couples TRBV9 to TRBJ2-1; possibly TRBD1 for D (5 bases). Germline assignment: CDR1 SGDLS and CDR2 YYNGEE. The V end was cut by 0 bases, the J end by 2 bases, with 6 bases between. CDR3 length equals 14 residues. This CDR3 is CASSVEGAYNEQFF. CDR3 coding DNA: TGTGCCAGCAGCGTAGAAGGGGCCTACAATGAGCAGTTCTTC.

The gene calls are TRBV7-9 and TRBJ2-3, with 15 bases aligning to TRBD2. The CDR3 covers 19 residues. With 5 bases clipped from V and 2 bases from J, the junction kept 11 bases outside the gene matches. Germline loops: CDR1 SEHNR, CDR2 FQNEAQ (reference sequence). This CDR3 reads CASSPGLAGGTTNTDTQYF. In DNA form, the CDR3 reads TGTGCCAGCAGCCCCGGACTAGCGGGGGGGACAACTAACACAGATACGCAGTATTTT.

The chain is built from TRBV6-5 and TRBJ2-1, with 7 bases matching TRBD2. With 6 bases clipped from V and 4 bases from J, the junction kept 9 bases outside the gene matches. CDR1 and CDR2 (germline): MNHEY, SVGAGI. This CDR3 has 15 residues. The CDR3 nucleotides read TGTGCCAGCAGATTTTCCGGGCGGGGGTACAATGAGCAGTTCTTC. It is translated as CASRFSGRGYNEQFF.

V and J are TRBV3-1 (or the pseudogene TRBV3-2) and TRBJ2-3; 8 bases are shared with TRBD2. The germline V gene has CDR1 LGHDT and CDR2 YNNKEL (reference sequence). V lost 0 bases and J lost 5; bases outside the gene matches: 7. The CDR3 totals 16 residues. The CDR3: CASSQEVSGAGDTQYF. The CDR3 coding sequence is TGTGCCAGCAGCCAAGAAGTTAGCGGGGCTGGAGATACGCAGTATTTT.

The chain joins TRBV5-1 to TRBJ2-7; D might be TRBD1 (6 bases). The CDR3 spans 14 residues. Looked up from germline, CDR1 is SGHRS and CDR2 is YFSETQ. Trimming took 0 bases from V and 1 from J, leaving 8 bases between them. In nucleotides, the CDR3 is TGCGCCAGCAGCTTGGGGGGGCAGTCCTACGAGCAGTACTTC. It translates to CASSLGGQSYEQYF.